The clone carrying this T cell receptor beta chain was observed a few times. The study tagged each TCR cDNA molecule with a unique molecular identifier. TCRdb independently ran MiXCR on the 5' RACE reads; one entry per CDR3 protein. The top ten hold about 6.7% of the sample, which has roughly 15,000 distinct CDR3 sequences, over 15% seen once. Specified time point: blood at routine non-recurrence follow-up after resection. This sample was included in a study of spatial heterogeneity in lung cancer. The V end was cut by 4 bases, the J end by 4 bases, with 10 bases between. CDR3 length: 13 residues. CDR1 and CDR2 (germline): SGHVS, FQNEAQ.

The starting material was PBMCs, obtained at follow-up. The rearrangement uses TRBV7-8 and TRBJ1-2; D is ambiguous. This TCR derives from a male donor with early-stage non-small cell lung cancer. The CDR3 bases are TGTGCCAGCAGCTCCGACTGGACCTATGGCTACACCTTC. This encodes CASSSDWTYGYTF. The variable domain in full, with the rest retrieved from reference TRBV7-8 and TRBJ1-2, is GAGVSQSPRYKVAKRGQDVALRCDPISGHVSLFWYQQALGQGPEFLTYFQNEAQLDKSGLPSDRFFAERPEGSVSTLKIQRTQQEDSAVYLCASSSDWTYGYTFGSGTRLTVV.